This TCR beta chain was observed in a study of blood T cells in healthy people across ages (dated by TCRdb to about 2015). For context, the study as a whole: In model experiments, roughly one uniquely barcoded TCR beta cDNA molecule per two T cells was captured by template switching. To track age-related changes in TCR beta repertoire diversity, the study relied on deep sequencing normalized with unique cDNA molecular identifiers. Donors were grouped into four age groups: young (average 16 years), middle-aged (39), aged (62) and long-lived (less than 85). To avoid experimental bias, donors of different ages were distributed randomly across sequencing lanes. For two donors (one aged 18 to 30 and one aged 80 or older), the study analyzed two additional independent replicas of 1 million unique cDNA reads from the same blood draw.

The method behind the library was 5' RACE. TCRdb records Illumina HiSeq 2500 as the sequencer. The second PCR ran for roughly 7 to 12 cycles and used a J-beta primer mix along with a sample-barcoded 5' primer. A unique molecular identifier was introduced onto each TCR beta cDNA molecule by a template-switch 5' adaptor carrying 12 random nucleotides. Each sample yielded at least 2.5 million CDR3-containing paired-end reads. First-strand cDNA synthesis was performed from all RNA using the Mint cDNA synthesis kit, with priming by a TRBC-specific oligonucleotide. All cDNA was treated with uracil-DNA glycosylase and then went through a first 18-cycle PCR with the universal primers M1SS and BC2_uni_R. The authors' analysis ran thus. For normalization, 1 million high-quality reads were randomly selected from each sample, with every read carrying a distinct molecular identifier. Instead of being binned into consensus sequences, reads that shared molecular identifiers were thrown out. MiTCR, with a Q25 quality threshold and the strictest error-elimination algorithm, was used for CDR3 identification, clonotype clustering and error correction. A nonparametric unseen species model with Euler transformation was used to estimate a lower bound on total TCR beta diversity. Using fastp trimming at Q25 and MiXCR clonotype assembly, TCRdb reanalyzed the public sequencing data and kept in-frame beta chains. Every entry covers one CDR3 protein and lists the most common genes and DNA from its rows. TCRdb's processing, not the authors' own work, is the source of the V and J calls. The sample contains 700,000 or so distinct CDR3 sequences, 20% to 25% of them found a single time. The ten top clones hold about 20% of the sample.

V is trimmed back by 4 bases and J by 8 bases, and the junction contains 8 bases that no gene match accounts for. Inclusive of the bounding cysteine and phenylalanine, the CDR3 is 14 residues long. The read is trimmed to its CDR3 DNA, 42 bases read in frame from base 1. Sequences SGHKS (CDR1) and YYEKEE (CDR2) are obtained from the germline V gene (reference sequence). Donors were under 40 systemically healthy Caucasian individuals from Russia aged about 6 to 100 years. About 9.8 milliliters of peripheral blood were drawn from each donor into EDTA-treated Vacutainer tubes. Ficoll-Paque density-gradient centrifugation was used to isolate PBMCs, with at least 7 million per sample. Trizol reagent was used to extract total RNA from PBMCs, with at least 6 micrograms per sample. For every donor, flow cytometry on a PBMC aliquot measured the percentage of naive CD45RAhigh/CD27high T cells. To note about this clonotype: Its target antigen remains unknown. One base away there is no much larger clone; base qualities are not given.

The research as a whole found: Conclusive comparison of naive and antigen-experienced compartments was prevented by the profiling of bulk unsorted PBMCs. Observed TCR beta diversity per million T cells fell roughly linearly with age, and a significant reduction was already apparent by age around 36. Total diversity estimates from one million sequenced T cells were considered lower bounds and underestimates. Observed TCR beta diversity correlated strongly with the percentage of naive T cells measured by flow cytometry. Because the CMV infection status of the donors was unknown, age-related changes in expanded clonotypes may potentially have been confounded. Compared with the aged group, the long-lived group had more naive CD4+ T cells, fewer expanded clones and increased TCR diversity, suggesting age selection.

The chain is encoded by TRBV5-5 joined to TRBJ2-1; 8 central nucleotides agree with TRBD1. The source is a man between 70 and 80 years old in good health. Sequenced: blood. The bases are TGTGCCAGCAGCCTACGACAGGGGTTGGATGAGCAGTTCTTC. This encodes CASSLRQGLDEQFF.